The 22 T cell receptor beta chains below come from one sample, sequenced in a study of shared clonotypes between healthy human individuals. Produced via immunoSEQ multiplex PCR; TCRdb's table is partial and in-frame only. The data show approximately 700,000 clones, about three quarters seen once. Sequenced: memory CD4+ T cells sorted from blood. Subset: CD45RA-negative fraction. All receptors come from a woman aged 25 to 39 in good health.

V usage is TRBV18 and J usage is TRBJ1-2; D gene uncertain. Trimming shortened V by 6 bases and J by 2 bases, and 10 bases separated the two germline ends. This CDR3 is built from 13 residues. CDR1 and CDR2 (germline): KGHSH, LQKENI. The chain's CDR3 is CASSPDGNYGYTF. CDR3 nucleotide sequence: TGTGCCAGCTCCCCAGACGGGAACTATGGCTACACCTTC.

A note on this clone: The sample contains more than one DNA sequence encoding this CDR3. V gene TRBV5-1 combines with J gene TRBJ1-3; tentative D call: TRBD1 (6 bases). Deletions cut 5 bases from V and 2 bases from J, with 11 bases between. Per the germline V gene, CDR1 is SGHRS and CDR2 is YFSETQ. The CDR3 is 14 amino acids. CDR3 sequence reads: CASSPGTTGNTIYF. In nucleotides, the CDR3 is TGCGCCAGCAGTCCCGGGACAACTGGAAACACCATATATTTT.

The V and J genes are TRBV5-1 and TRBJ1-1, with a possible D match to TRBD1 (5 bases). Germline V lookup: CDR1 SGHRS, CDR2 YFSETQ. Trimming took off 0 bases at V and 10 bases at J, with 10 bases between the two ends. There are 12 residues in the CDR3. DNA for the CDR3: TGCGCCAGCAGCTTGGATCCGGGGCCAGCTTTCTTT. Amino acids: CASSLDPGPAFF. The variable domain in full, with the rest retrieved from reference TRBV5-1 and TRBJ1-1, is KAGVTQTPRYLIKTRGQQVTLSCSPISGHRSVSWYQQTPGQGLQFLFEYFSETQRNKGNFPGRFSGRQFSNSRSEMNVSTLELGDSALYLCASSLDPGPAFFGQGTRLTVV.

The chain uses TRBV5-4 and TRBJ2-1; D is unclear. This CDR3 region has 15 residues. Between the trimmed V and J ends, which lost 2 bases and 0 bases, there was a span of 9 bases. Germline V gives CDR1 SGHNT, CDR2 YYREEE (reference sequence). The CDR3 loop is CASSFGASSYNEQFF. CDR3 nucleotide sequence: TGTGCCAGCAGCTTTGGCGCGAGCTCCTACAATGAGCAGTTCTTC. The full variable domain, completed using reference TRBV5-4 and TRBJ2-1, is ETGVTQSPTHLIKTRGQQVTLRCSSQSGHNTVSWYQQALGQGPQFIFQYYREEENGRGNFPPRFSGLQFPNYSSELNVNALELDDSALYLCASSFGASSYNEQFFGPGTRLTVL.

This clone was counted only a few times. The chain employs TRBV6-1 and TRBJ1-4; D not resolved. Trimming shortened V by 3 bases and J by 0 bases, and 5 bases separated the two germline ends. This CDR3 comprises 14 residues. Germline V CDR1 and CDR2: MNHNS, SASEGT. CDR3 sequence (DNA): TGTGCCAGCAGTGACCTTACAACTAATGAAAAACTGTTTTTT. Amino acids: CASSDLTTNEKLFF.

This sequence joins TRBV9 and TRBJ1-2; tentatively, D is TRBD1 (5 bases). The CDR3 is 13 residues long. CDR1 is SGDLS and CDR2 is YYNGEE in the germline V gene. Between the trimmed V and J ends, which lost 4 bases and 8 bases, there was a span of 15 bases. The CDR3 DNA reads as TGTGCCAGCAGCCCCCGTGGGGCGGGAGGCTACACCTTC. Amino acid sequence: CASSPRGAGGYTF.

A few counts support this clone. The same CDR3 is also encoded by other DNA sequences in this sample. V is TRBV11-2 and J is TRBJ2-2, with 9 nucleotides matching TRBD1. Germline trimming cut 4 bases from V and 6 bases from J; bases unmatched to any gene: 3. Per germline, CDR1 SGHAT and CDR2 FQNNGV. The CDR3 contains 14 residues. The CDR3 coding sequence is TGTGCCAGCAGCTCACAGGGGGCGGCCGGGGAGCTGTTTTTT. It yields the protein CASSSQGAAGELFF.

This chain connects TRBV23-1 to TRBJ2-5; no definite D call. TRBV23-1 belongs to the ORF category, with a function that is uncertain. V was cut by 4 bases and J by 6 bases, with 6 bases left in between. The CDR3 sequence is 11 residues long. This CDR3 is CASSPRKTQYF. CDR3 DNA: TGCGCCAGCAGTCCAAGGAAGACCCAGTACTTC.

At least ten counts were recorded for this clone. The chain recombines TRBV7-9 with TRBJ1-3; D ambiguous. Germline assignment: CDR1 SEHNR and CDR2 FQNEAQ (reference sequence). The ends were cut back, 5 bases at V and 0 bases at J, with 17 bases in the middle. The CDR3 totals 17 residues. CDR3 protein: CASSQQDAQFSGNTIYF. For the CDR3, the DNA is TGTGCCAGCAGCCAGCAGGACGCCCAATTCTCTGGAAACACCATATATTTT.

This clone was seen a handful of times. J is TRBJ1-1 and V is TRBV29-1; tentative D call: TRBD1 (6 bases). The CDR3 runs to 13 residues. Per germline, CDR1 SQVTM and CDR2 ANQGSEA. DNA for the CDR3: TGCAGTCATATGGACAGTTCGAACACTGAAGCTTTCTTT. Protein: CSHMDSSNTEAFF.

The chain couples TRBV25-1 to TRBJ2-3; no clear D. The V end was cut by 1 base, the J end by 0 bases, with 11 bases between. This CDR3 region has 16 residues. Germline V gene sequence: CDR1 MGHDK, CDR2 SYGVNS. CDR3 sequence reads: CASSESGRRSTDTQYF. CDR3 sequence (DNA): TGTGCCAGCAGTGAATCGGGCAGACGTAGCACAGATACGCAGTATTTT.

The rearrangement uses TRBV27 and TRBJ2-3, with D perhaps TRBD2 (5 bases). Deletions cut 10 bases from V and 0 bases from J, with 20 bases between. The CDR3 is made up of 16 amino acids. CDR1 MNHEY and CDR2 SMNVEV come from the germline V gene (reference sequence). CDR3 sequence (DNA): TGTGCCACTGCTTTAAGCGGCGGACCGAGCACAGATACGCAGTATTTT. This codes for CATALSGGPSTDTQYF.

This clone was found a few times. The chain links TRBV11-2 to TRBJ2-7; perhaps TRBD1 as D (6 bases). V gave up 5 bases and J gave up 2 bases, with 13 bases separating them. The CDR3 is 14 amino acids. The V gene's germline CDR1 is SGHAT and CDR2 FQNNGV. The CDR3 spells CASSPGVLAYEQYF. CDR3 nucleotide sequence: TGTGCCAGCAGCCCAGGGGTCCTGGCCTACGAGCAGTACTTC. The variable domain in full, with the rest retrieved from reference TRBV11-2 and TRBJ2-7, is EAGVAQSPRYKIIEKRQSVAFWCNPISGHATLYWYQQILGQGPKLLIQFQNNGVVDDSQLPKDRFSAERLKGVDSTLKIQPAKLEDSAVYLCASSPGVLAYEQYFGPGTRLTVT.

This chain connects TRBV11-2 to TRBJ1-1; perhaps TRBD1 as D (6 bases). The CDR3 is 13 amino acids. Per germline, CDR1 SGHAT and CDR2 FQNNGV. V was clipped by 5 bases and J by 4 bases, with 11 bases between them. The CDR3 DNA reads as TGTGCCAGCAGCCAAAGGGGGACCACTGAAGCTTTCTTT. Translating it yields CASSQRGTTEAFF.

The chain's CDR3 is CASSPQSGGDEQFF. Here the CDR3 DNA reads TGTGCCAGCAGCCCCCAGTCCGGAGGGGATGAGCAGTTCTTC. This chain links TRBV7-9 with TRBJ2-1; maybe TRBD2 (6 bases). The CDR3 is 14 amino acids. Germline V CDR1 and CDR2: SEHNR, FQNEAQ (reference sequence). V dropped 5 bases and J dropped 8 bases, with 16 bases sitting between them.

This clone has more than one count but fewer than ten. CDR3 loop: CASSYPGQGRGYTF. CDR3 nucleotide sequence: TGTGCCAGCAGCTATCCGGGACAGGGTAGAGGCTACACCTTC. V usage is TRBV2 and J usage is TRBJ1-2; 9 bases align to TRBD1. Germline-derived CDR1 and CDR2 are SNHLY and FYNNEI. CDR3 length: 14 amino acids. V was pared by 6 bases and J by 8 bases, with 10 bases of the junction left unmatched.

V is TRBV27 and J is TRBJ2-3, with D perhaps matching TRBD2 (6 bases). V dropped 5 bases and J dropped 7 bases, with 19 bases sitting between them. This CDR3 comprises 15 residues. Per the germline V gene, CDR1 is MNHEY and CDR2 is SMNVEV (reference sequence). The CDR3 reads CASSPTSKGGNTQYF. DNA for the CDR3: TGTGCCAGCAGTCCGACTAGTAAGGGCGGTAATACGCAGTATTTT.

The chain joins TRBV10-2 to TRBJ2-7; 7 positions match TRBD1. The CDR3 is 14 amino acids. Germline V gene lookup returns CDR1 WSHSY and CDR2 SAAADI. Losses at the gene ends were 3 bases for V and 2 bases for J; bases not matched to a gene: 4. In DNA form, the CDR3 reads TGCGCCAGCAGTGAACGGACAGGAACCTACGAGCAGTACTTC. This translates into CASSERTGTYEQYF.

V is TRBV14 and J is TRBJ2-3, with 9 nucleotides matching TRBD2. The V gene's germline CDR1 is SGHDN and CDR2 FVKESK. CDR3 length: 16 residues. Trimming cost V 2 bases and J 3 bases; bases outside gene matches: 6. The CDR3 region is CASSQRSGSWTDTQYF. The CDR3, as DNA: TGTGCCAGCAGCCAACGTAGCGGGAGTTGGACAGATACGCAGTATTTT.

The chain links TRBV6-1 to TRBJ2-5; 7 bases align to TRBD1. This CDR3 has 15 residues. The V gene's germline CDR1 is MNHNS and CDR2 SASEGT. Trimming removed 5 bases from V and 5 bases from J; junction bases left unmatched: 11. The CDR3 here is CASSQQQGFQETQYF. As DNA, the CDR3 is TGTGCCAGCAGTCAGCAACAGGGGTTTCAGGAGACCCAGTACTTC.

The rearrangement links TRBV28 to TRBJ1-2; 10 bases align to TRBD1. The CDR3 loop spans 15 amino acids. J lost 2 bases, V lost 5 bases, and 5 bases had no gene match. CDR1 is MDHEN and CDR2 is SYDVKM in the germline V gene. As DNA, the CDR3 is TGTGCCAGCAGTCCGCCGACAGGGGGCAACTATGGCTACACCTTC. Translated: CASSPPTGGNYGYTF.

This clone was detected a few times. The chain uses TRBV28 and TRBJ1-1; the D gene is possibly TRBD1 (6 bases). The V gene lost 4 bases and the J gene lost 5 bases, with 17 bases spanning the gap. Germline V gene lookup returns CDR1 MDHEN and CDR2 SYDVKM. This CDR3 comprises 15 residues. In nucleotides, the CDR3 is TGTGCCAGCAGTTCCGCCCGGGGGGCGCGTACTGAAGCTTTCTTT. It yields the protein CASSSARGARTEAFF.